This TCR beta chain was documented in a study of neurological immune-mediated disorders. Study results and caveats: The most TCR clonal expansion was seen in HTLV-1-associated myelopathy, and the least was seen in multiple sclerosis, which fell below healthy controls. None of the CDR3 amino acid sequences of expanded clones were shared across subjects, and this suggested private repertoires in all groups.

TCRdb re-called the 5' RACE reads with MiXCR, one entry per CDR3 protein. The sample has roughly 34,000 distinct CDR3 sequences, roughly an eighth seen once. This clonotype has ten or more counts. Its antigen is undetermined. The time point is: longitudinal time-point 2. The healthy controls volunteered at a blood bank in Maryland, USA. Germline CDR1 SGHRS, CDR2 YFSETQ. Trimming removed 4 bases from V and 5 bases from J, with 15 bases in between. This CDR3 has 14 residues. Sequencing was done on a sample of PBMCs. This chain joins TRBV5-1 and TRBJ2-5; no definite D call. The TCR was taken from a woman between 40 and 55 years old in good health. The CDR3, as DNA: TGCGCCAGCAGCCAACAACCAGCGTCGGAGACCCAGTACTTC. Its protein product is CASSQQPASETQYF.